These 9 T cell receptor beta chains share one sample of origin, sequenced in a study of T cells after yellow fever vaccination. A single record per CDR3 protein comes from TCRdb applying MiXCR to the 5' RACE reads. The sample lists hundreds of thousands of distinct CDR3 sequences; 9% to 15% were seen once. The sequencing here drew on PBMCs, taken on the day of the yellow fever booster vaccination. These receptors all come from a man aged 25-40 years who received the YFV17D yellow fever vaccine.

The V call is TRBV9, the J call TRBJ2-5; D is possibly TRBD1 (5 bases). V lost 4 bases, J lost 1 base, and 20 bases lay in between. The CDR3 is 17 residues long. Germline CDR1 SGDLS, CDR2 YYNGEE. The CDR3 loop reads CASSHPGQGGLQETQYF. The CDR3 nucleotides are TGTGCCAGCAGCCACCCCGGGCAGGGTGGCCTCCAAGAGACCCAGTACTTC.

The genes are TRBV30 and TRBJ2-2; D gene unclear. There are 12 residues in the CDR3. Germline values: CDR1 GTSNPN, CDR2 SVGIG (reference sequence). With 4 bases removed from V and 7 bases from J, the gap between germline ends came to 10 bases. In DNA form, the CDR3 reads TGTGCCTGGACCACGACTGGCGGGGAGCTGTTTTTT. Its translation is CAWTTTGGELFF.

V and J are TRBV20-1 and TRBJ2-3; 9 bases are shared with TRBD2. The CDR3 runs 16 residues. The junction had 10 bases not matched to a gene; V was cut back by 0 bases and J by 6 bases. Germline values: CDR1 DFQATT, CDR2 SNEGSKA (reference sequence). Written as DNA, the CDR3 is TGCAGTGCTAGAGATTTAGGTAGCGGGAGTGCGGATACGCAGTATTTT. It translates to CSARDLGSGSADTQYF.

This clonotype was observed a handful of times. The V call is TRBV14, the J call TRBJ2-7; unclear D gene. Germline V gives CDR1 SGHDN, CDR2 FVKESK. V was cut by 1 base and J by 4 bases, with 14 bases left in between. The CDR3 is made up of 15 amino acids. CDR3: CASSQVHQTRYEQYF. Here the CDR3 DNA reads TGTGCCAGCAGCCAAGTGCATCAGACTCGGTACGAGCAGTACTTC.

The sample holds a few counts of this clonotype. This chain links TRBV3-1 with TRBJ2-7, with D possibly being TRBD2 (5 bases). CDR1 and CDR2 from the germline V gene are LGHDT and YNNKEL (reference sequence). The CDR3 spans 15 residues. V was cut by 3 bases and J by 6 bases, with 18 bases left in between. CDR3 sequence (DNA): TGTGCCAGCAGCCAGGCCTCTAGCTCGTATGGCGAGCAGTACTTC. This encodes CASSQASSSYGEQYF.

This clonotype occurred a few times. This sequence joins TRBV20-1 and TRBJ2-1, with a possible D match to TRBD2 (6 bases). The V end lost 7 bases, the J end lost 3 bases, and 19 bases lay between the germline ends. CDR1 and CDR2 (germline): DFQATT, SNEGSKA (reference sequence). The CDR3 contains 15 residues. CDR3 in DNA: TGCAGTGGTCGAAAGGCAGCGGGTAGCTACAATGAGCAGTTCTTC. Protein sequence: CSGRKAAGSYNEQFF.

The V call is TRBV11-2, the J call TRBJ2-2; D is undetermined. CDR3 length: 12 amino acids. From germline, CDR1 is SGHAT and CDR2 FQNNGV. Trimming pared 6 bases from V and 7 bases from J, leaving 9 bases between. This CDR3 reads CASRAGGGELFF. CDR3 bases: TGTGCCAGCAGGGCCGGCGGCGGGGAGCTGTTTTTT. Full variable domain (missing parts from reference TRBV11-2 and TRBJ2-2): EAGVAQSPRYKIIEKRQSVAFWCNPISGHATLYWYQQILGQGPKLLIQFQNNGVVDDSQLPKDRFSAERLKGVDSTLKIQPAKLEDSAVYLCASRAGGGELFFGEGSRLTVL.

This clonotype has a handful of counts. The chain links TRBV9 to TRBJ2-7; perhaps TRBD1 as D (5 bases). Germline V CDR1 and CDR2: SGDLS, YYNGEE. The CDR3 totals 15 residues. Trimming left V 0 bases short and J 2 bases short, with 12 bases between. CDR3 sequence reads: CASSVEQGEAYEQYF. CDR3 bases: TGTGCCAGCAGCGTAGAGCAGGGTGAAGCCTACGAGCAGTACTTC.

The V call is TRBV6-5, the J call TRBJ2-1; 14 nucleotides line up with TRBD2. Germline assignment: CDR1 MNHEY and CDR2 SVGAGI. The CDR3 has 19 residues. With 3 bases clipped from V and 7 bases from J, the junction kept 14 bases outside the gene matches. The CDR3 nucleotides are TGTGCCAGCAGTTATAGTCACCCAGTCGGGACTAGCGGGAGAAATGAGCAGTTCTTC. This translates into CASSYSHPVGTSGRNEQFF.